This TCR beta chain derives from a study of blood T cells in healthy people across ages. The V and J ends lost 7 bases and 7 bases, in that order; junction bases with no gene match: 8. Germline values: CDR1 SQVTM, CDR2 ANQGSEA. The CDR3 consists of 12 residues. Together with a sample-barcoded 5' primer, a J-beta primer mix was included in a second PCR lasting about 7 to 12 cycles. From the 5' RACE reads, TCRdb called clonotypes with MiXCR, one entry per CDR3 protein. The table shows approximately 780,000 distinct CDR3 sequences, with 20% to 30% occurring only once. Samples each yielded at least 5.5 micrograms of total RNA. The same data also went into a second study, on T cells of mothers and their children.

This rearrangement joins TRBV29-1 to TRBJ2-5; 8 nucleotides match TRBD1. The specimen sequenced was blood. This TCR came from a boy aged 5-17 years in good health. The CDR3 loop reads CSAYRGAGTQYF. In nucleotides, the CDR3 is TGCAGCGCTTACAGGGGGGCGGGGACCCAGTACTTC.